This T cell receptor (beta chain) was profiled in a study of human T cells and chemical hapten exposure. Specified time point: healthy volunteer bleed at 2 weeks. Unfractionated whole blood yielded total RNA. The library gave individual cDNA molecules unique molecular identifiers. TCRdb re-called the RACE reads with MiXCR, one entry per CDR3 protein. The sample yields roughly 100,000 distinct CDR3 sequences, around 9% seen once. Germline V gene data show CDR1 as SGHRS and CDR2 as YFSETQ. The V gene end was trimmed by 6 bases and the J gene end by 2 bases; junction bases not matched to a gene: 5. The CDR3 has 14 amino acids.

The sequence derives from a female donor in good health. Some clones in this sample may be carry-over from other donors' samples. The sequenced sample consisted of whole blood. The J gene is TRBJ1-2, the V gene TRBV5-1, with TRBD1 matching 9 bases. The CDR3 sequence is CASTTTGGNYGYTF. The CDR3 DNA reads TGCGCCAGCACCACGACAGGGGGGAACTATGGCTACACCTTC.